The clone carrying this T cell receptor beta chain came up a few times. What it binds is not known. This sample was taken from a study of regulatory T cells in long-lasting Graves disease. Notes on the study in general: Sharing of public clonotypes was greater in persistent patients (about 2,700) than in new patients (966).

This CDR3 spans 13 amino acids. The V end was cut by 3 bases, the J end by 4 bases, with 9 bases between. Germline CDR1 MGHDK, CDR2 SYGVNS. Arm-PCR with iRepertoire HTBI primers amplified the CDR3 regions for these TCR beta libraries. In TCRdb, the multiplex PCR reads were re-called with MiXCR into one record per CDR3 protein. The sample records roughly 450,000 distinct CDR3 sequences, 22% being singletons. As for time point: persistent/refractory GD, antithyroid drugs over 5 years with positive TRAb. Generation of the TCR library employed RNA extracted from PBMCs. The guidelines of the American Thyroid Association were the basis for diagnosing Graves' disease.

The TCR was taken from a female donor with Graves disease. J is TRBJ1-2 and V is TRBV25-1; the D is unclear. Sequenced material: peripheral blood mononuclear cells (PBMCs), taken when the disease was refractory, from a patient treated with antithyroid drugs. The CDR3, as DNA: TGTGCCAGCAGTGAGAATGACGGCTATGGCTACACCTTC. Protein: CASSENDGYGYTF.